These 9 T cell receptor beta chains were all obtained from the same sample, sequenced in a study of blood T cell repertoires in COVID-19. Method: immunoSEQ multiplex PCR; TCRdb's copy keeps in-frame clones and lacks some. The table has roughly 230,000 clones, around 83% seen once. Sequences were obtained from PBMCs or T cells enriched from blood (not recorded which). The receptor set was obtained from a woman between 45 and 65 years old who had been exposed to COVID-19.

About this clone: This CDR3 is also generated by other DNA sequences in the sample. The rearrangement joins TRBV5-4 to TRBJ2-5, with 12 bases matching TRBD2. The CDR3 spans 16 residues. V shed 4 bases and J 1 base; nucleotides not matched to a gene: 5. Germline values: CDR1 SGHNT, CDR2 YYREEE (reference sequence). The CDR3 DNA reads as TGTGCCAGCAGCCCTCAACTAGCGGGGGGCCAAGAGACCCAGTACTTC. Translating gives CASSPQLAGGQETQYF.

CDR3 nucleotides: TGTGCCAGCAGCCCCCAGGGGGACGAGCAGTACTTC. Translated, it gives CASSPQGDEQYF. The rearrangement links TRBV27 to TRBJ2-7; 7 positions match TRBD1. From germline, CDR1 is MNHEY and CDR2 SMNVEV (reference sequence). The CDR3 extends over 12 amino acids. Trimming cost V 6 bases and J 5 bases; bases outside gene matches: 4.

The V and J genes are TRBV19 and TRBJ1-5; 11 bases map to TRBD1. Germline V gene lookup returns CDR1 LNHDA and CDR2 SQIVND (reference sequence). This CDR3 is 19 amino acids long. V was pared by 4 bases and J by 2 bases, with 13 bases of the junction left unmatched. This CDR3 reads CASSRGTGGSEDRNQPQHF. The CDR3 coding sequence is TGTGCCAGTAGTAGGGGGACAGGGGGGTCCGAGGATCGCAATCAGCCCCAGCATTTT.

The V and J genes are TRBV6-5 and TRBJ2-7; possible D gene TRBD2, 5 bases. Germline assignment: CDR1 MNHEY and CDR2 SVGAGI. V was trimmed by 6 bases and J by 0 bases, leaving 12 bases between them. CDR3 length equals 14 residues. The chain's CDR3 is CASRKEGVSYEQYF. The CDR3 DNA reads TGTGCCAGCAGGAAAGAGGGAGTCTCCTACGAGCAGTACTTC.

The gene calls are TRBV7-9 and TRBJ2-1; 7 bases agree with TRBD1. Germline lookup yields CDR1 SEHNR and CDR2 FQNEAQ (reference sequence). The CDR3 has 13 amino acids. The trim removed 5 bases at V and 4 bases at J, leaving 2 bases unmatched. The CDR3 DNA is TGTGCCAGCAGCCTGGGACAGTACAATGAGCAGTTCTTC. This encodes CASSLGQYNEQFF.

The rearrangement uses TRBV6-5 and TRBJ1-1; D is ambiguous. This CDR3 is 14 amino acids long. Trimming took 7 bases from V and 4 from J, leaving 16 bases between them. Germline CDR1 is MNHEY and CDR2 is SVGAGI. CDR3 sequence (DNA): TGTGCCAGCACCCATGGGGAGGGTTCCACTGAAGCTTTCTTT. This encodes CASTHGEGSTEAFF.

This chain links TRBV11-2 with TRBJ2-7, with a weak D call TRBD2 (5 bases). Per the germline V gene, CDR1 is SGHAT and CDR2 is FQNNGV. This CDR3 comprises 13 residues. The germline V and J ends were trimmed by 5 bases and 2 bases, with 10 bases remaining between them. The CDR3 DNA reads as TGTGCCAGCAGCGAGGGAATGGCCTACGAGCAGTACTTC. This sequence encodes CASSEGMAYEQYF.

This rearrangement joins TRBV11-2 to TRBJ2-1; D is uncertain. The ends were cut back, 1 base at V and 7 bases at J, with 8 bases in the middle. CDR1 is SGHAT and CDR2 is FQNNGV in the germline V gene. The CDR3 runs 13 residues. CDR3 bases: TGTGCCAGCAGCTTAGGGGCCCGTAATGAGCAGTTCTTC. It codes for CASSLGARNEQFF.

This clone was counted a single time. The rearrangement links TRBV19 to TRBJ1-6; TRBD1 aligns across 9 bases. The ends lost 8 bases at V and 4 bases at J; junction bases unmatched: 3. CDR3 length: 14 amino acids. Germline CDR1 is LNHDA and CDR2 is SQIVND (reference sequence). Written as DNA, the CDR3 is TGTGCCAGTTGGGACAGGGAATATAATTCACCCCTCCACTTT. Its translation is CASWDREYNSPLHF. Full variable domain (remainder filled in from reference TRBV19 and TRBJ1-6): DGGITQSPKYLFRKEGQNVTLSCEQNLNHDAMYWYRQDPGQGLRLIYYSQIVNDFQKGDIAEGYSVSREKKESFPLTVTSAQKNPTAFYLCASWDREYNSPLHFGNGTRLTVT.